Given below is one T cell receptor beta chain in context. The antigen is undetermined. Generated by immunoSEQ multiplex PCR, the TCRdb table keeps only in-frame clones and is missing some. This sample has 35,000 to 50,000 clones, with roughly three quarters found just once. With no exception, relapse followed autologous stem cell transplantation in all patients, and brentuximab vedotin exposure varied. This sample is part of a study of PD-1 blockade in classical Hodgkin lymphoma. Study results and caveats: There was a significant rise in CD4+ TCR diversity by C4D1, with no such rise for CD8+. Newly diagnosed patients and complete responders had comparable diversity at baseline. Possibly reflecting disease activity or prior therapy, repertoire differences have causes that remain undefined.

CDR1 is SEHNR and CDR2 is FQNEAQ in the germline V gene (reference sequence). The V segment lost 5 bases and the J segment 0 bases; nucleotides outside the gene matches: 7. CDR3 length equals 16 residues. The TCR comes from a human donor with classical Hodgkin lymphoma. Sequences were derived from peripheral blood mononuclear cells (PBMCs), sampled at baseline. The chain combines TRBV7-9 with TRBJ1-3, with 7 bases identical to TRBD1. The chain's CDR3 is CASSRRGGISGNTIYF. The CDR3 DNA reads TGTGCCAGCAGCCGACGAGGGGGCATCTCTGGAAACACCATATATTTT.